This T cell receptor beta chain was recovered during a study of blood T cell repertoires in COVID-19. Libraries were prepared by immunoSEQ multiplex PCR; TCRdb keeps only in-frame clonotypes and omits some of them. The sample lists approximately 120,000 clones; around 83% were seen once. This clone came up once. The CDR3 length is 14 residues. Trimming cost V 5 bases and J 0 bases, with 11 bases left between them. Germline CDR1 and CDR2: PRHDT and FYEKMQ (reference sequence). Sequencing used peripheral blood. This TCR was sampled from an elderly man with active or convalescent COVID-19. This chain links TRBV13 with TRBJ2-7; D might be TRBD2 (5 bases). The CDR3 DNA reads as TGTGCCAGCAGCGTAGACTATTCCTCCTACGAGCAGTACTTC. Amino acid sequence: CASSVDYSSYEQYF.